This TCR beta chain was sequenced during a study of T cells after yellow fever vaccination. Study-level results: Relatively few clonotypes were ones that appeared in both CD4 and CD8 compartments. Abundant clonotypes from the bulk population could have been carried over as contaminants into FACS-sorted repertoires. A weaker secondary response peaked on day 5, the primary on day 15.

The CDR3 contains 15 residues. Germline assignment: CDR1 SGHTA and CDR2 FQGNSA. V lost 5 bases and J lost 1; bases outside the gene matches: 5. Worth noting for this clonotype: As yet, its antigen is unknown.

For TCR, cDNA came from 5'RACE template switching, which added a universal primer site and UMIs. MiXCR, applied by TCRdb to the 5' RACE reads, yields one record per CDR3 protein. In the table there are 250,000 to 350,000 distinct CDR3 sequences, 7.5% to 9% of which are singletons. The genes are TRBV7-2 and TRBJ2-5, with 9 nucleotides matching TRBD2. The clonotype comes from a man between 18 and 35 years old who received the YFV17D yellow fever vaccine. The sample in question was CD4+ T cells sorted from PBMCs, obtained 5 days after the yellow fever booster vaccination. CDR3 in DNA: TGTGCCAGCAGCCCGACTAGCGGCATCCAAGAGACCCAGTACTTC. The encoded protein is CASSPTSGIQETQYF.